The entry below describes one T cell receptor beta chain. The antigen it recognizes is unknown. Per-nucleotide qualities are absent, and no much larger clonotype sits a single base away. This specimen comes from a study of graft-versus-host responses after intestinal transplantation (TCRdb year 2021). As for the study more broadly: The transplants that recipients got were multivisceral, liver-intestinal, or isolated intestinal. Every recipient was given anti-thymocyte globulin induction, followed by 3 to 4 years of maintenance tacrolimus and steroids. After intestinal transplantation, graft-versus-host and host-versus-graft alloreactive T cell clones in the graft, circulation and bone marrow were tracked using bulk TCR-beta CDR3 sequencing. Alloreactive clones were identified by sequencing pre-transplant mixed lymphocyte reaction products and comparing these products with unstimulated pre-transplant donor and recipient T cells. The cohort enrolled 24 intestinal transplant recipients, one of whom was a retransplant, and a few patients without pretransplant specimens were excluded. A peak of at least 4% donor T cells among recipient peripheral blood mononuclear cells was the definition used for donor T cell macrochimerism. Rather than being sequenced by the commercial service, samples from a few later patients were sequenced in-house on an Illumina MiSeq and processed with MiXCR. Overall results and qualifications from the work: The relatively low number and heterogeneity of intestinal transplant patients limited the conclusions. GvH clones were detected in recipient bone marrow, and some of these GvH clones were observed earlier in ileal mucosa or blood, consistent with an intestinal mucosal origin. Peak levels of circulating GvH clones were associated with declines in HvG clones early after transplant. In the allografts of patients with donor T cell macrochimerism, GvH to HvG T cell clonal ratios were high.

Library generation was performed with the immunoSEQ multiplex PCR assay. For most patients, genomic DNA was isolated with the Qiagen DNeasy Blood and Tissue Kit and sent frozen to Adaptive Biotechnologies for TCR sequencing. Adaptive Biotechnologies carried out high-throughput TCR-beta CDR3 sequencing of genomic DNA for most patients. Under the source paper's analysis protocol: TCR sequencing data for approximately 19 patients were retrieved from Adaptive's ImmunoSEQ software; a few other patients were processed with MiXCR and VDJtools. To correct CD4 versus CD8 sorting errors, sequences present in both subsets at a frequency ratio below 5:1 were removed. Because the origin of CDR3 nucleotide sequences shared between donor and recipient could not be assigned, those sequences were removed. To count as alloreactive, a clone needed at least 2-fold expansion over unstimulated cells and a minimum CFSE-low frequency of 0.002% (template counts) or 0.001% (read counts). Mappable clones were those detected in sequenced pre-transplant spleen, lymph node, or MLR CFSE-low populations of the donor or recipient. The cumulative frequency of alloreactive clones was calculated as a percentage of all sequences, weighted by copy number. The table was pulled from immuneACCESS by TCRdb, which kept in-frame rearrangements only. Such tables lose some clones; where checked, under half of the loss comes from unresolved V genes, and the rest has no known cause. For V, J and clone size, that table is used; D and trimming come from the DNA. This sample gives about 73,000 clones in total; 90% of them show up just once. The ten largest clones take up 3.5% to 5% of the sample.

Explained via the paper, the time point label denotes: cells obtained before transplantation from donor or recipient. CD3+CD4+ and CD3+CD8+ populations were FACS-sorted from unstimulated pre-transplant donor and recipient cells taken from spleen or lymph nodes. As encoded in the germline V gene, CDR1 is SNHLY while CDR2 is FYNNEI. The CDR3 contains 16 residues, cysteine and phenylalanine counted. Only CDR3 DNA remains: 48 bases, in frame from the first base. Relative to germline, V is missing 6 bases and J is missing 5 bases, with 7 bases of the junction outside any gene match. The chain is made from TRBV2 and TRBJ2-5; TRBD2 agrees with 15 junctional bases. Sequenced here: unstimulated CD8+ T cells sorted from spleen or lymph node cells, sampled before transplant. The sequence came from a human donor who was the organ donor for an intestinal transplant. The nucleotide sequence reads TGTGCCAGCAGAGGGACTAGCGGGGGGTTATGGGAGACCCAGTACTTC. Translation gives CASRGTSGGLWETQYF.